Following are 3 T cell receptor beta chains from one sample sequenced in a study of cytomegalovirus exposure and HLA in healthy donors. The PCR ran on 60 Vbeta and 13 Jbeta primers. Sequenced by immunoSEQ multiplex PCR; TCRdb stores in-frame clones only, minus some. The data show 150,000 to 200,000 clones, around three quarters seen once. The sample consisted of PBMCs. The source of these receptors is a woman aged 40 to 49 in good health and CMV-seronegative.

The chain uses TRBV10-3 and TRBJ2-7; TRBD1 aligns across 10 bases. With V trimmed by 6 bases and J by 6 bases, 8 bases remained unmatched. The germline CDR1 and CDR2 sequences are ENHRY and SYGVKD. The CDR3 loop spans 14 amino acids. The CDR3 bases are TGTGCCATCAGCCCCGGGACAGGGGCCGGCGAGCAGTACTTC. It yields the protein CAISPGTGAGEQYF.

This clone occurred a few times. The V and J genes are TRBV5-1 and TRBJ2-6; D is uncertain. The CDR3 has 15 residues. Trimming took off 4 bases at V and 4 bases at J, with 12 bases between the two ends. The V gene's germline CDR1 is SGHRS and CDR2 YFSETQ. The CDR3 sequence: CASSPELRGANVLTF. The CDR3 nucleotides read TGCGCCAGCAGCCCTGAGTTGAGGGGGGCCAACGTCCTGACTTTC.

The genes are TRBV30 and TRBJ2-3, with a tentative D call TRBD2 (6 bases). V was pared by 0 bases and J by 5 bases, with 18 bases between. CDR1 GTSNPN and CDR2 SVGIG come from the germline V gene (reference sequence). The CDR3 contains 16 residues. The CDR3: CAWSVDGGSSLDTQYF. The DNA of the CDR3 is TGTGCCTGGAGTGTAGACGGGGGATCGTCGTTAGATACGCAGTATTTT.